A single sample is the source of the 21 T cell receptor beta chains below, sequenced in a study of cytomegalovirus exposure and HLA in healthy donors. The primer mix had 60 Vbeta and 13 Jbeta primers. Method: immunoSEQ multiplex PCR; TCRdb's copy keeps in-frame clones and lacks some. Among fewer than 150,000 clones listed, just under 80% were seen once. Sequencing used PBMCs. The receptors shown here come from a man aged 25 to 40 in good health.

The chain is built from TRBV27 and TRBJ2-5; D gene uncertain. There are 13 residues in the CDR3. CDR1 is MNHEY, CDR2 SMNVEV, per germline (reference sequence). Trimming shortened V by 3 bases and J by 3 bases, and 8 bases separated the two germline ends. The CDR3 coding sequence is TGTGCCAGCAGTTTCATGAGCGAAGAGACCCAGTACTTC. Translating gives CASSFMSEETQYF.

The genes are TRBV18 and TRBJ2-5; 9 bases line up with TRBD2. The DNA end lines up better with TRBJ2-7; the J call may be wrong. The CDR3 is 14 residues long. Looked up from germline, CDR1 is KGHSH and CDR2 is LQKENI. CDR3 sequence: CASSWTSDYYEQYF. CDR3 sequence (DNA): TGTGCCAGCTCATGGACTAGCGATTACTACGAGCAGTACTTC.

This rearrangement joins TRBV10-3 to TRBJ2-3; 7 nucleotides line up with TRBD1. Trimming took 3 bases from V and 4 from J; bases not matched to a gene: 10. The CDR3 is 16 residues long. Germline CDR1 ENHRY, CDR2 SYGVKD. The CDR3 here is CAISDPPRQGSDTQYF. Written as DNA, the CDR3 is TGTGCCATCAGTGATCCCCCCCGACAGGGTTCAGATACGCAGTATTTT.

The chain couples TRBV21-1 to TRBJ2-3; the table's D call, TRBD2, has no DNA check behind it. TRBV21-1 is listed as a pseudogene. This CDR3 is built from 13 residues. CDR3 region: CASTPRGQDTQYF. The CDR3 DNA follows: TGTGCCAGCACCCCCCGCGGCCAAGATACGCAGTATTTT.

The chain joins TRBV7-3 to TRBJ2-7, with 8 nucleotides matching TRBD1. Germline trimming cut 1 base from V and 4 bases from J; bases unmatched to any gene: 6. The CDR3 has 15 residues. In germline, CDR1 is SGHTA, CDR2 FQGTGA. The CDR3 loop is CASSLNGQGAYEQYF. CDR3 DNA: TGTGCCAGCAGCTTAAATGGGCAGGGGGCTTACGAGCAGTACTTC.

The chain carries TRBV7-3 and TRBJ2-5; 8 bases map to TRBD2. Trimming removed 5 bases from V and 5 bases from J; junction bases left unmatched: 7. Looked up from germline, CDR1 is SGHTA and CDR2 is FQGTGA. The length of the CDR3 is 14 residues. For the CDR3, the DNA is TGTGCCAGCAGCCTCGCTGGCGGGAGGGAGACCCAGTACTTC. Residues: CASSLAGGRETQYF.

The V and J genes are TRBV5-1 and TRBJ2-7; D not certain. The CDR3 length is 13 residues. Germline lookup yields CDR1 SGHRS and CDR2 YFSETQ. V lost 6 bases and J lost 0, with 10 bases in between. The CDR3, as DNA: TGCGCCAGCAAGTCCCGGTACTCCTACGAGCAGTACTTC. Its protein product is CASKSRYSYEQYF.

J is TRBJ2-5 and V is TRBV6-1; a weak D match, TRBD2 (5 bases). Trimming cost V 6 bases and J 3 bases, with 11 bases left between them. The CDR3 is 13 amino acids. CDR1 is MNHNS and CDR2 is SASEGT in the germline V gene. In DNA form, the CDR3 reads TGTGCCAGCAGCCCAACAGCGGAAGAGACCCAGTACTTC. Translating gives CASSPTAEETQYF.

This clone turned up a few times. As DNA, the CDR3 is TGTGCCAGCAGCTTGCCAGGGGCGGACGGGGAGCTGTTTTTT. This codes for CASSLPGADGELFF. This rearrangement joins TRBV7-9 to TRBJ2-2, with a weak D call TRBD1 (6 bases). Germline CDR1 and CDR2: SEHNR and FQNEAQ (reference sequence). The CDR3 length is 14 residues. V was trimmed by 3 bases and J by 7 bases, leaving 12 bases between them.

This chain connects TRBV19 to TRBJ1-1, with 9 nucleotides matching TRBD1. Germline-derived CDR1 and CDR2 are LNHDA and SQIVND (reference sequence). After removal of 5 bases from V and 5 bases from J, the junction contained 9 bases not matched to a gene. The CDR3 runs 15 residues. The CDR3 reads CASSFPDRGATEAFF. DNA of the CDR3: TGTGCCAGTAGTTTCCCGGACAGGGGAGCTACTGAAGCTTTCTTT.

The rearrangement uses TRBV19 and TRBJ2-7, with TRBD2 matching over 8 bases. With V trimmed by 6 bases and J by 0 bases, 4 bases remained unmatched. Germline V CDR1 and CDR2: LNHDA, SQIVND (reference sequence). This CDR3 contains 14 residues. CDR3 nucleotides: TGTGCCAGTAGACTAGCGGAGAGCTCCTACGAGCAGTACTTC. Protein: CASRLAESSYEQYF. The complete variable domain, with remaining parts taken from reference TRBV19 and TRBJ2-7, reads DGGITQSPKYLFRKEGQNVTLSCEQNLNHDAMYWYRQDPGQGLRLIYYSQIVNDFQKGDIAEGYSVSREKKESFPLTVTSAQKNPTAFYLCASRLAESSYEQYFGPGTRLTVT.

The sample holds one count of this clone. The same CDR3 also results from other DNA sequences found in this sample. This rearrangement joins TRBV7-3 to TRBJ2-7; the match to TRBD1 covers 9 bases. The CDR3 is made up of 13 amino acids. Looked up from germline, CDR1 is SGHTA and CDR2 is FQGTGA. V gave up 5 bases and J gave up 6 bases; unmatched junction bases: 5. CDR3 region: CASSPGQGGEQYF. CDR3 nucleotide sequence: TGTGCCAGCAGCCCGGGACAGGGAGGCGAGCAGTACTTC.

This sequence joins TRBV7-2 and TRBJ2-7; 11 nucleotides line up with TRBD2. V trimming: 4 bases; J trimming: 0 bases; junction bases outside the gene matches: 8. CDR1 is SGHTA, CDR2 FQGNSA, per germline. The CDR3 is made up of 17 amino acids. The CDR3 protein is CASSYYLAGGLSYEQYF. The CDR3 DNA is TGTGCCAGCAGCTACTATCTAGCGGGAGGACTCTCCTACGAGCAGTACTTC.

J is TRBJ1-1 and V is TRBV5-6, with TRBD1 as a possible D gene (6 bases). Germline-derived CDR1 and CDR2 are SGHDT and YYEEEE. The V gene lost 0 bases and the J gene lost 4 bases, with 10 bases spanning the gap. This CDR3 contains 14 residues. CDR3 in DNA: TGTGCCAGCAGCTTGGGAGGGGGGGGCACTGAAGCTTTCTTT. This codes for CASSLGGGGTEAFF.

The gene calls are TRBV11-3 and TRBJ2-1; 9 bases map to TRBD1. From germline, CDR1 is SGHNT and CDR2 YENEEA. Trimming at V came to 1 base and at J to 2 bases, leaving 3 bases not matched to a gene. The CDR3 sequence is 16 residues long. CDR3 sequence: CASSLGGQGAYNEQFF. Here the CDR3 DNA reads TGTGCCAGCAGCTTAGGGGGACAGGGAGCCTACAATGAGCAGTTCTTC. The variable domain in full, with the rest retrieved from reference TRBV11-3 and TRBJ2-1, is EAGVVQSPRYKIIEKKQPVAFWCNPISGHNTLYWYLQNLGQGPELLIRYENEEAVDDSQLPKDRFSAERLKGVDSTLKIQPAELGDSAVYLCASSLGGQGAYNEQFFGPGTRLTVL.

V usage is TRBV2 and J usage is TRBJ2-1; D unclear. The CDR3 sequence is 10 residues long. Germline CDR1 reads SNHLY; CDR2 reads FYNNEI. V shed 9 bases and J shed 7 bases, with 7 bases lying between them. In nucleotides, the CDR3 is TGTGCCAGAGGCGGTAATGAGCAGTTCTTC. Its protein is CARGGNEQFF.

V and J are TRBV6-5 and TRBJ2-5, with TRBD2 matching over 8 bases. In germline, CDR1 is MNHEY, CDR2 SVGAGI. This CDR3 region has 12 residues. The V segment lost 8 bases and the J segment 4 bases; nucleotides outside the gene matches: 3. CDR3 residues: CASATSAETQYF. As DNA, the CDR3 is TGTGCCAGCGCGACTAGCGCAGAGACCCAGTACTTC.

The V call is TRBV9, the J call TRBJ2-7, with 7 bases aligning to TRBD1. There are 14 residues in the CDR3. V lost 4 bases and J lost 2; bases outside the gene matches: 6. The germline gives CDR1 SGDLS, CDR2 YYNGEE. The CDR3 spells CASSPWGQTYEQYF. DNA of the CDR3: TGTGCCAGCAGCCCTTGGGGACAGACCTACGAGCAGTACTTC.

This clone was seen only once. The chain is built from TRBV28 and TRBJ1-1; no definite D call. With 2 bases removed from V and 3 bases from J, the gap between germline ends came to 7 bases. The CDR3 is 13 residues long. CDR1 and CDR2 from the germline V gene are MDHEN and SYDVKM. The CDR3 nucleotides read TGTGCCAGCAGTTTAACCGGTTACACTGAAGCTTTCTTT. This sequence encodes CASSLTGYTEAFF. Full variable domain (missing parts from reference TRBV28 and TRBJ1-1): DVKVTQSSRYLVKRTGEKVFLECVQDMDHENMFWYRQDPGLGLRLIYFSYDVKMKEKGDIPEGYSVSREKKERFSLILESASTNQTSMYLCASSLTGYTEAFFGQGTRLTVV.

This clone has only one observation. The genes are TRBV5-5 and TRBJ1-4; D not certain. This CDR3 comprises 15 residues. Trimming removed 0 bases from V and 8 bases from J, with 14 bases in between. CDR1 is SGHKS and CDR2 is YYEKEE in the germline V gene (reference sequence). The CDR3 sequence: CASSLGWSTGEKLFF. CDR3 nucleotide sequence: TGTGCCAGCAGCTTGGGTTGGTCTACGGGGGAAAAACTGTTTTTT.

The V gene is TRBV19, the J gene TRBJ2-7; D is undetermined. This CDR3 comprises 15 residues. With 1 base removed from V and 0 bases from J, the gap between germline ends came to 10 bases. Germline lookup yields CDR1 LNHDA and CDR2 SQIVND (reference sequence). In nucleotides, the CDR3 is TGTGCCAGTAGTATAGCTGGTGGCAACTCCTACGAGCAGTACTTC. It is translated as CASSIAGGNSYEQYF.